The clone carrying this TCR beta chain showed up many times. No antigen is known for it. The CDR3 has 16 residues. Germline V gene lookup returns CDR1 MNHNY and CDR2 SVGAGI (reference sequence). Trimming removed 0 bases from V and 6 bases from J, with 15 bases in between. These data originate in a study of lung T cells in sarcoidosis with Löfgren's syndrome. MiXCR was run by TCRdb on the reads, yielding one entry per CDR3 protein. The table shows about 9,400 distinct CDR3 sequences, with just under 20% occurring only once. Study-wide findings and caveats: TRAV12-1 preferentially paired with TRBV2, with homologous CDR3s. Multiple Löfgren's syndrome patients reportedly shared TRAV12-1 and TRBV2 CDR3 motifs. Recognition of an unidentified sarcoidosis antigen was only suggested. Versus controls, Löfgren's syndrome patients reportedly showed TRAV12-1 and TRBV2 as most expanded.

The clonotype comes from a human donor with sarcoidosis (Löfgren's syndrome or another form), or a control subject (not recorded which). The material sequenced was CD4+ T cells from bronchoalveolar lavage. The genes are TRBV6-6 and TRBJ2-1, with D maybe TRBD1 (6 bases). CDR3 amino acids: CASSYSGRGRANEQFF. The CDR3 DNA reads TGTGCCAGCAGTTACTCAGGCAGGGGACGAGCCAATGAGCAGTTCTTC.